This T cell receptor (beta chain) was profiled in a study of T-cell memory formation after mild COVID-19. Broader study findings: Researchers found some responding clones in pre-infection memory, a sign that cross-reactive memory joined.

The V segment lost 7 bases and the J segment 4 bases; nucleotides outside the gene matches: 6. Per the germline V gene, CDR1 is MNHEY and CDR2 is SMNVEV (reference sequence). This CDR3 spans 14 amino acids. TCRdb processed the 5' RACE reads anew with MiXCR; each CDR3 protein has one entry. The sample comprises around 440,000 distinct CDR3 sequences, roughly 20% of which are singletons, and 12% rests with the top ten. For this clonotype: Its antigen remains unidentified.

The V gene is TRBV27, the J gene TRBJ2-3; TRBD1 matches 9 bases. Input material: PBMCs or a T cell subset sorted from them (not recorded which). This TCR was recovered from an adult woman who had mild COVID-19 (a few samples of this study predate the infection). Cell type and time point are not known. The DNA for the CDR3 is TGTGCCAGCACCCCCGGGACAGGGTCAGATACGCAGTATTTT. Its protein is CASTPGTGSDTQYF.